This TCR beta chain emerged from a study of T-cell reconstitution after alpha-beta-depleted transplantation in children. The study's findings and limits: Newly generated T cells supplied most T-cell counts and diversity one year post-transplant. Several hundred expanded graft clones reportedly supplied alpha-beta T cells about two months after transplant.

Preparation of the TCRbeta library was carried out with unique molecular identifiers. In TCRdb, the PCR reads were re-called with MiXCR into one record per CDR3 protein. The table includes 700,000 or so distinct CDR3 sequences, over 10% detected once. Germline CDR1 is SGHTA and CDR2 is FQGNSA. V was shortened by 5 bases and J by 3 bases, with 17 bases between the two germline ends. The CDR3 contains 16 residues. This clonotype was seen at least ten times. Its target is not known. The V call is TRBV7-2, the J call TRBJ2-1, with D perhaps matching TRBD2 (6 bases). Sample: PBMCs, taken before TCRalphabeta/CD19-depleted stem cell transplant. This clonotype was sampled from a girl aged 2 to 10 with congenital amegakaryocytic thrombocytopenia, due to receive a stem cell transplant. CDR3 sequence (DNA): TGTGCCAGCAGCCCCAATCCTAGCGTAAGCTACAATGAGCAGTTCTTC. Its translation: CASSPNPSVSYNEQFF.